Following are 27 T cell receptor beta chains from one sample sequenced in a study of blood T cells in healthy people across ages (dated by TCRdb to the mid-2010s). The protocol used for the library was 5' RACE. Sequencing took place on an Illumina HiSeq 2500. A second roughly 6 to 12 cycle PCR used a sample-barcoded 5' primer and a J-beta primer mix. TCRdb itself trimmed the public reads at Q25 with fastp, ran MiXCR and retained productive beta chains. Here each entry gathers all rows of one CDR3 protein and keeps the most common genes and DNA. The sample profile shows around 1,000,000 distinct CDR3 sequences; roughly 24% of them were found once. The top ten constitute about 0.72% of the sample. These data were also reused for a study on T cells of mothers and their children.

Sequencing was done on a sample of blood. The source of these receptors is a girl aged 2 to 10 in good health.

The chain is built from TRBV20-1 and TRBJ2-5; D is possibly TRBD1 (6 bases). Germline V gene lookup returns CDR1 DFQATT and CDR2 SNEGSKA (reference sequence). This CDR3 is built from 11 residues. Deletions cut 3 bases from V and 10 bases from J, with 12 bases between. CDR3 in amino acids: CSASLAGDQYF. CDR3 nucleotide sequence: TGCAGTGCTAGCCTCGCAGGGGACCAGTACTTC.

The CDR3 region has the DNA TGTGCCAGCAGTGAATACGGACAGGGCGGGGAAGCTTTCTTT. It encodes CASSEYGQGGEAFF. This chain connects TRBV25-1 to TRBJ1-1, with 8 bases lining up with TRBD1. The V gene end was trimmed by 0 bases and the J gene end by 8 bases; junction bases not matched to a gene: 5. Germline V gene data show CDR1 as MGHDK and CDR2 as SYGVNS. This CDR3 has 14 amino acids.

This clonotype was seen a few times. The chain combines TRBV7-9 with TRBJ1-1; possible D gene TRBD1, 5 bases. The CDR3 contains 14 residues. The V end was cut by 5 bases, the J end by 12 bases, with 22 bases between. Germline V gene data show CDR1 as SEHNR and CDR2 as FQNEAQ (reference sequence). The CDR3 spells CASSRTAGDPETFF. The DNA of the CDR3 is TGTGCCAGCAGCCGGACGGCTGGGGACCCGGAAACTTTCTTT.

The chain employs TRBV4-1 and TRBJ2-7; 7 bases map to TRBD2. V was clipped by 2 bases and J by 1 base; unmatched bases: 5. The V gene's germline CDR1 is MGHRA and CDR2 YSYEKL. The CDR3 length is 15 residues. CDR3 in DNA: TGCGCCAGCAGCCAAACGTCTAGCGGATCCTACGAGCAGTACTTC. Protein sequence: CASSQTSSGSYEQYF.

This chain joins TRBV29-1 and TRBJ2-1; D is unresolved. The DNA matches TRBJ2-7 better at its end, which makes the J call doubtful. From germline, CDR1 is SQVTM and CDR2 ANQGSEA. The CDR3 consists of 11 residues. CDR3 in DNA: TGCAGCGTTGCTGAGGACGACGAGCAGTACTTC. It translates to CSVAEDDEQYF.

This clonotype was seen more than once but under ten times. The chain carries TRBV24-1 and TRBJ2-5; the D gene is possibly TRBD1 (6 bases). This CDR3 region has 15 residues. Germline V gives CDR1 KGHDR, CDR2 SFDVKD. V gave up 5 bases and J gave up 2 bases, with 14 bases separating them. For the CDR3, the DNA is TGTGCCACCAGTGGGGGGCAGGTCCATCAAGAGACCCAGTACTTC. Translation: CATSGGQVHQETQYF.

This clonotype appeared many times. The chain couples TRBV4-1 to TRBJ1-1; D not certain. The germline CDR1 and CDR2 sequences are MGHRA and YSYEKL. With 4 bases removed from V and 2 bases from J, the gap between germline ends came to 11 bases. The CDR3 has 14 amino acids. The CDR3 is CASSRGPGNTEAFF. The CDR3 nucleotides are TGCGCCAGCAGCCGTGGCCCTGGTAACACTGAAGCTTTCTTT.

V usage is TRBV19 and J usage is TRBJ2-1; no firm D call. Per germline, CDR1 LNHDA and CDR2 SQIVND (reference sequence). V lost 5 bases to trimming and J lost 6 bases, with 14 bases between them. The CDR3 contains 14 residues. CDR3 loop: CASSSRWAANEQFF. CDR3 nucleotides: TGTGCCAGTAGTTCCCGGTGGGCAGCCAATGAGCAGTTCTTC.

The CDR3 sequence is CASQTSLRPTIYGYTF. The CDR3 region has the DNA TGTGCCAGCCAGACCTCACTCAGGCCAACCATCTATGGCTACACCTTC. The chain uses TRBV7-9 and TRBJ1-2; the D is unclear. CDR1 is SEHNR, CDR2 FQNEAQ, per germline (reference sequence). V lost 8 bases and J lost 4, with 23 bases in between. This CDR3 spans 16 amino acids.

The gene calls are TRBV20-1 and TRBJ2-7; 8 positions match TRBD1. V lost 5 bases and J lost 4; bases outside the gene matches: 7. The CDR3 consists of 13 residues. CDR1 DFQATT and CDR2 SNEGSKA come from the germline V gene (reference sequence). CDR3 sequence: CSAATGGSYEQYF. The CDR3 nucleotides are TGCAGTGCTGCAACAGGGGGTTCTTACGAGCAGTACTTC.

CDR3 loop: CASSGIQVTKNIQYF. The CDR3 DNA sequence: TGTGCCAGCAGTGGAATACAAGTAACCAAAAACATTCAGTACTTC. The V and J genes are TRBV6-1 and TRBJ2-4; no clear D gene. V lost 4 bases and J lost 2, with 12 bases in between. The CDR3 consists of 15 residues. Germline V lookup: CDR1 MNHNS, CDR2 SASEGT.

This CDR3 is CASSADGSYNEQFF. CDR3 coding DNA: TGTGCCAGCAGCGCCGACGGCTCCTACAATGAGCAGTTCTTC. The rearrangement links TRBV11-3 to TRBJ2-1; no reliable D call. CDR3 size: 14 residues. Trimming left V 5 bases short and J 0 bases short, with 8 bases between. Germline CDR1 is SGHNT and CDR2 is YENEEA.

As for this clonotype: The CDR3 does not end in the conserved phenylalanine or tryptophan, so this is likely a read error. V gene TRBV3-1 combines with J gene TRBJ2-3, with 9 bases aligning to TRBD2. The V and J ends lost 4 bases and 6 bases, in that order; junction bases with no gene match: 17. From germline, CDR1 is LGHDT and CDR2 YNNKEL (reference sequence). The CDR3 length is 18 residues. As DNA, the CDR3 is TGTGCCAGCAGCCGTATGAGCCTAGCGGGGTCTCCAGGGGATACGCAGTATCTT. Its protein is CASSRMSLAGSPGDTQYL.

This clonotype occurred a few times. CDR3 in DNA: TGCAGCGTTGAAGATCTGGAGGGAGCTCATGAGCAGTTCTTC. Protein: CSVEDLEGAHEQFF. V is TRBV29-1 and J is TRBJ2-1; a possible D gene is TRBD2 (6 bases). The CDR3 has 14 amino acids. Germline V gene sequence: CDR1 SQVTM, CDR2 ANQGSEA. V dropped 0 bases and J dropped 8 bases, with 14 bases sitting between them.

J is TRBJ2-3 and V is TRBV29-1; a weak D match, TRBD2 (5 bases). V was shortened by 4 bases and J by 1 base, with 21 bases between the two germline ends. There are 17 residues in the CDR3. Germline V gene lookup returns CDR1 SQVTM and CDR2 ANQGSEA. CDR3 sequence reads: CSVGSVKEDSGTDTQYF. As DNA, the CDR3 is TGCAGCGTTGGGAGCGTTAAGGAGGATTCGGGCACAGATACGCAGTATTTT.

This chain connects TRBV20-1 to TRBJ1-2; a possible D gene is TRBD1 (5 bases). Germline V gene lookup returns CDR1 DFQATT and CDR2 SNEGSKA (reference sequence). This CDR3 has 14 amino acids. Trimming stripped 0 bases from V and 3 bases from J, with 11 bases between. The chain's CDR3 is CSARDLGRDYGYTF. The CDR3 DNA is TGCAGTGCTAGAGATCTCGGCAGGGACTATGGCTACACCTTC.

The chain combines TRBV28 with TRBJ2-1; the D gene could be TRBD1 or TRBD2 (5 bases each). The CDR3 is 16 residues long. Germline V CDR1 and CDR2: MDHEN, SYDVKM. V gave up 1 base and J gave up 5 bases, with 15 bases separating them. The CDR3 loop is CASSLLEGTGDNEQFF. The CDR3 DNA follows: TGTGCCAGCAGTTTATTAGAGGGGACCGGGGACAATGAGCAGTTCTTC.

V usage is TRBV7-2 and J usage is TRBJ2-7; D call uncertain. Trimming stripped 4 bases from V and 2 bases from J, with 18 bases between. Germline CDR1 and CDR2: SGHTA and FQGNSA. There are 16 residues in the CDR3. This chain's CDR3 is CASSSRRGSTTYEQYF. CDR3 coding DNA: TGTGCCAGCAGCTCCCGTCGTGGTTCTACCACCTACGAGCAGTACTTC.

The table lists this clonotype with a few counts. This rearrangement joins TRBV29-1 to TRBJ2-7; D possibly corresponds to TRBD2 (5 bases). V lost 4 bases, J lost 6 bases, and 16 bases lay in between. Germline loops: CDR1 SQVTM, CDR2 ANQGSEA. CDR3 length: 13 amino acids. CDR3 sequence: CSVALVGESEQYF. DNA for the CDR3: TGCAGCGTTGCCTTGGTGGGAGAATCCGAGCAGTACTTC.

This clonotype was counted only a few times. The chain couples TRBV7-9 to TRBJ1-3, with D unclear. Trimming pared 4 bases from V and 0 bases from J, leaving 10 bases between. The germline gives CDR1 SEHNR, CDR2 FQNEAQ (reference sequence). The CDR3 spans 15 residues. The CDR3 spells CASSSNLDSGNTIYF. DNA of the CDR3: TGTGCCAGCAGCTCAAACCTGGACTCTGGAAACACCATATATTTT.

V is TRBV19 and J is TRBJ1-2; D not resolved. V gave up 3 bases and J gave up 5 bases, with 16 bases separating them. The CDR3 is 15 amino acids. The V gene's germline CDR1 is LNHDA and CDR2 SQIVND (reference sequence). The CDR3 is CASSILDPAMYGYTF. The CDR3 DNA reads as TGTGCCAGTAGTATTCTCGATCCGGCCATGTATGGCTACACCTTC.

The rearrangement joins TRBV29-1 to TRBJ2-2, with unresolved D. V lost 0 bases to trimming and J lost 6 bases, with 5 bases between them. Looked up from germline, CDR1 is SQVTM and CDR2 is ANQGSEA. The CDR3 spans 12 residues. The CDR3 region has the DNA TGCAGCGTTGAAGAGCTCTCCGGGGAGCTGTTTTTT. Protein product: CSVEELSGELFF.

This clonotype has only a few counts. The V and J genes are TRBV6-6 and TRBJ1-6; TRBD1 matches 7 bases. The germline V gene has CDR1 MNHNY and CDR2 SVGAGI (reference sequence). The V segment lost 10 bases and the J segment 8 bases; nucleotides outside the gene matches: 11. This CDR3 comprises 14 residues. CDR3 region: CATLQGGVDSPLHF. The CDR3 DNA is TGTGCCACACTTCAGGGGGGCGTCGATTCACCCCTCCACTTT.

This clonotype was seen many times. The rearrangement joins TRBV6-4 to TRBJ2-3; 7 nucleotides match TRBD2. Germline loops: CDR1 MRHNA, CDR2 SNTAGT. The CDR3 spans 14 residues. Trimming cost V 0 bases and J 4 bases; bases outside gene matches: 1. The CDR3 sequence is CASSDSGGPDTQYF. Here the CDR3 DNA reads TGTGCCAGCAGTGACTCGGGAGGGCCAGATACGCAGTATTTT.

The rearrangement uses TRBV4-1 and TRBJ1-5, with a tentative D call TRBD1 (5 bases). CDR1 and CDR2 from the germline V gene are MGHRA and YSYEKL. The CDR3 contains 15 residues. V was pared by 1 base and J by 5 bases, with 12 bases between. CDR3 loop: CASSQVSQGDQPQHF. For the CDR3, the DNA is TGCGCCAGCAGCCAAGTGAGTCAGGGAGATCAGCCCCAGCATTTT.

This clonotype was recorded a few times. The rearrangement links TRBV4-2 to TRBJ1-4, with a tentative D call TRBD1 (6 bases). CDR1 and CDR2 (germline): LGHNA, YNFKEQ. The CDR3 extends over 15 amino acids. V lost 1 base and J lost 5, with 11 bases in between. This CDR3 reads CASSQGGGTNEKLFF. CDR3 in DNA: TGTGCCAGCAGCCAAGGAGGGGGTACAAATGAAAAACTGTTTTTT.

The chain links TRBV5-1 to TRBJ1-1; D possibly corresponds to TRBD1 (6 bases). Germline CDR1 is SGHRS and CDR2 is YFSETQ. V was cut by 4 bases and J by 6 bases, with 13 bases left in between. This CDR3 region has 13 residues. This CDR3 reads CASSEQGAAEAFF. In DNA form, the CDR3 reads TGCGCCAGCAGCGAACAGGGTGCCGCTGAAGCTTTCTTT.